Below are 30 T cell receptor beta chains sequenced from a single sample in a study of cytomegalovirus exposure and HLA in healthy donors. It was with 60 Vbeta and 13 Jbeta primers that the PCR ran. Clones were read by immunoSEQ multiplex PCR, and TCRdb kept only the in-frame ones, dropping some. The sample lists approximately 140,000 clones, 78% occurring once. Source material: PBMCs. All receptors come from a young woman in good health and CMV-seronegative.

This clone was detected a few times. The CDR3 is CASSEWDRGTYNEQFF. CDR3 nucleotide sequence: TGTGCCAGCAGTGAATGGGACAGGGGAACCTACAATGAGCAGTTCTTC. This sequence joins TRBV2 and TRBJ2-1; the match to TRBD1 covers 10 bases. There are 16 residues in the CDR3. Germline lookup yields CDR1 SNHLY and CDR2 FYNNEI. V shed 2 bases, J shed 2 bases, and the junction held 3 bases outside the gene matches.

This chain joins TRBV6-5 and TRBJ2-7; D gene ambiguous. V lost 5 bases, J lost 5 bases, and 19 bases lay in between. CDR3 length: 15 residues. Germline-derived CDR1 and CDR2 are MNHEY and SVGAGI. Written as DNA, the CDR3 is TGTGCCAGCAGTCCCTCCCCGGTTAAAGCGAACGAGCAGTACTTC. Translation: CASSPSPVKANEQYF.

The rearrangement joins TRBV5-1 to TRBJ2-7, with TRBD2 as a possible D gene (6 bases). The CDR3 contains 12 residues. Germline assignment: CDR1 SGHRS and CDR2 YFSETQ. Trimming stripped 3 bases from V and 9 bases from J, with 13 bases between. CDR3 residues: CASSSDGSGQYF. The CDR3, as DNA: TGCGCCAGCAGCTCAGACGGGAGCGGGCAGTACTTC. Full variable domain (rest looked up from reference TRBV5-1 and TRBJ2-7): KAGVTQTPRYLIKTRGQQVTLSCSPISGHRSVSWYQQTPGQGLQFLFEYFSETQRNKGNFPGRFSGRQFSNSRSEMNVSTLELGDSALYLCASSSDGSGQYFGPGTRLTVT.

This clone was seen a handful of times. The chain uses TRBV28 and TRBJ1-5; possibly TRBD1 for D (6 bases). CDR1 is MDHEN, CDR2 SYDVKM, per germline. The CDR3 is 14 amino acids. Trimming took 9 bases from V and 4 from J, leaving 16 bases between them. The CDR3: CASHREGMNQPQHF. CDR3 DNA sequence: TGTGCCAGTCACAGGGAAGGGATGAATCAGCCCCAGCATTTT.

This chain connects TRBV9 to TRBJ2-5; tentatively, D is TRBD2 (5 bases). V lost 4 bases, J lost 2 bases, and 15 bases lay in between. The germline V gene has CDR1 SGDLS and CDR2 YYNGEE. The CDR3 is made up of 15 amino acids. In DNA, the CDR3 is TGTGCCAGCAGCCCAGAGGCGGACTTACAAGAGACCCAGTACTTC. Translating it yields CASSPEADLQETQYF.

This clone was seen only a few times. This chain links TRBV4-1 with TRBJ1-1, with D possibly being TRBD1 (6 bases). The CDR3 is 14 residues long. Germline V lookup: CDR1 MGHRA, CDR2 YSYEKL. Trimming took 8 bases from V and 1 from J, leaving 14 bases between them. CDR3 region: CASRGTLRNTEAFF. Here the CDR3 DNA reads TGCGCCAGCCGAGGGACACTTCGGAACACTGAAGCTTTCTTT.

This clone appeared a few times. The chain employs TRBV7-9 and TRBJ2-7; D possibly corresponds to TRBD1 (5 bases). Trimming pared 5 bases from V and 6 bases from J, leaving 11 bases between. The germline CDR1 and CDR2 sequences are SEHNR and FQNEAQ (reference sequence). This CDR3 comprises 12 residues. CDR3 DNA: TGTGCCAGCAGCCCAACAGGCCTCGAGCAGTACTTC. Amino acids: CASSPTGLEQYF. The full variable domain, rest sourced from reference TRBV7-9 and TRBJ2-7, is DTGVSQNPRHKITKRGQNVTFRCDPISEHNRLYWYRQTLGQGPEFLTYFQNEAQLEKSRLLSDRFSAERPKGSFSTLEIQRTEQGDSAMYLCASSPTGLEQYFGPGTRLTVT.

The V and J genes are TRBV6-6 and TRBJ2-1; 10 bases are a match to TRBD2. The CDR3 totals 14 residues. The V and J ends lost 4 bases and 9 bases, in that order; junction bases with no gene match: 6. CDR1 is MNHNY, CDR2 SVGAGI, per germline (reference sequence). This CDR3 is CASSSSGRAREQFF. CDR3 coding DNA: TGTGCCAGCAGTTCAAGCGGGAGGGCCCGTGAGCAGTTCTTC.

This chain connects TRBV10-1 to TRBJ1-1; 8 bases are shared with TRBD1. The trim removed 5 bases at V and 12 bases at J, leaving 8 bases unmatched. This CDR3 contains 12 residues. Germline CDR1 reads WNHNN; CDR2 reads SYGVQD (reference sequence). The CDR3 here is CASSTGQVGTFF. The CDR3 DNA reads TGCGCCAGCAGTACGGGACAGGTTGGAACTTTCTTT.

V gene TRBV30 combines with J gene TRBJ1-2; weak D call: TRBD1 (5 bases). The CDR3 sequence is 14 residues long. The V end was cut by 0 bases, the J end by 7 bases, with 15 bases between. CDR1 is GTSNPN, CDR2 SVGIG, per germline (reference sequence). DNA for the CDR3: TGTGCCTGGAGTGTGCGTAGGCAGGGAGGTGGCTACACCTTC. Its translation is CAWSVRRQGGGYTF.

The V and J genes are TRBV4-1 and TRBJ2-5, with TRBD2 as a possible D gene (5 bases). The germline gives CDR1 MGHRA, CDR2 YSYEKL. The length of the CDR3 is 15 residues. The V end was cut by 3 bases, the J end by 5 bases, with 16 bases between. The CDR3, as DNA: TGCGCCAGCAGCCAGAGGTCCCTAGCCGGGGAGACCCAGTACTTC. Residues: CASSQRSLAGETQYF.

The J gene is TRBJ2-1, the V gene TRBV19; D is unclear. This CDR3 has 15 amino acids. CDR1 and CDR2 (germline): LNHDA, SQIVND (reference sequence). The V end lost 7 bases, the J end lost 2 bases, and 15 bases lay between the germline ends. The CDR3 reads CASKVAATPYNEQFF. CDR3 DNA: TGTGCCAGTAAAGTCGCGGCTACCCCCTACAATGAGCAGTTCTTC.

This chain joins TRBV12-5 and TRBJ2-5, with D possibly TRBD1 on 6 matching bases. The ends were cut back, 0 bases at V and 3 bases at J, with 17 bases in the middle. The germline V gene encodes CDR1 LGHNT and CDR2 FRNRAP. The CDR3 loop spans 17 amino acids. DNA for the CDR3: TGTGCTAGTGGTTTGGTTCTAGGCCGCAGGGGCGAAGAGACCCAGTACTTC. Its protein product is CASGLVLGRRGEETQYF. Based on the CDR3 plus reference TRBV12-5 and TRBJ2-5, the full variable domain is DARVTQTPRHKVTEMGQEVTMRCQPILGHNTVFWYRQTMMQGLELLAYFRNRAPLDDSGMPKDRFSAEMPDATLATLKIQPSEPRDSAVYFCASGLVLGRRGEETQYFGPGTRLLVL.

The genes are TRBV5-1 and TRBJ2-1; D possibly corresponds to TRBD2 (5 bases). The CDR3 is 15 amino acids. Germline values: CDR1 SGHRS, CDR2 YFSETQ. V was cut by 1 base and J by 9 bases, with 17 bases left in between. The CDR3 nucleotides read TGCGCCAGCAGCTTGACAACTAGTGCGGAGACTGAGCAGTTCTTC. Its translation is CASSLTTSAETEQFF.

V gene TRBV7-2 combines with J gene TRBJ2-7; unclear D gene. The germline V gene encodes CDR1 SGHTA and CDR2 FQGNSA. V was cut by 5 bases and J by 1 base, with 12 bases left in between. The CDR3 is made up of 14 amino acids. The CDR3 is CASSPIGESYEQYF. CDR3 nucleotide sequence: TGTGCCAGCAGCCCTATCGGAGAGTCCTACGAGCAGTACTTC.

The CDR3 sequence: CASTEAQGVGNYGYTF. Here the CDR3 DNA reads TGTGCCAGCACCGAGGCCCAGGGGGTAGGAAACTATGGCTACACCTTC. This sequence joins TRBV2 and TRBJ1-2; TRBD1 matches at 7 bases. Germline V gene data show CDR1 as SNHLY and CDR2 as FYNNEI. There are 16 residues in the CDR3. V lost 7 bases to trimming and J lost 2 bases; unmatched junction nucleotides: 13.

This sequence joins TRBV25-1 and TRBJ2-7; TRBD2 matches at 8 bases. J gave up 0 bases and V 7 bases, and 5 bases lay outside the gene matches. The CDR3 is 14 amino acids. CDR1 is MGHDK, CDR2 SYGVNS, per germline. The CDR3 region is CASTTSGYSYEQYF. As DNA, the CDR3 is TGTGCCAGCACCACTAGCGGTTACTCCTACGAGCAGTACTTC.

The rearrangement links TRBV2 to TRBJ2-3, with D hard to call. Per the germline V gene, CDR1 is SNHLY and CDR2 is FYNNEI. Trimming cost V 6 bases and J 4 bases, with 5 bases left between them. The CDR3 is 11 amino acids. CDR3 bases: TGTGCCAGCAGCAACTCAGATACGCAGTATTTT. Its protein product is CASSNSDTQYF.

V and J are TRBV5-1 and TRBJ1-2; D is possibly TRBD1 (5 bases). CDR1 is SGHRS and CDR2 is YFSETQ in the germline V gene. The CDR3 totals 15 residues. Trimming shortened V by 0 bases and J by 8 bases, and 17 bases separated the two germline ends. DNA of the CDR3: TGCGCCAGCAGCTTGGCCCCCGGGGGGGAAGGGGGCTACACCTTC. Encoded protein: CASSLAPGGEGGYTF. Supplemented by reference TRBV5-1 and TRBJ1-2, the full variable domain reads KAGVTQTPRYLIKTRGQQVTLSCSPISGHRSVSWYQQTPGQGLQFLFEYFSETQRNKGNFPGRFSGRQFSNSRSEMNVSTLELGDSALYLCASSLAPGGEGGYTFGSGTRLTVV.

On this clone itself: The identical CDR3 is also encoded by other nucleotide sequences in the sample. V gene TRBV7-2 combines with J gene TRBJ1-5; D is possibly TRBD1 (5 bases). With 1 base removed from V and 3 bases from J, the gap between germline ends came to 7 bases. The CDR3 is made up of 14 amino acids. Germline lookup yields CDR1 SGHTA and CDR2 FQGNSA. The CDR3 region has the DNA TGTGCCAGCAGCTTAGGCAGGGACAATCAGCCCCAGCATTTT. It translates to CASSLGRDNQPQHF.

J is TRBJ2-7 and V is TRBV6-5; no definite D call. Germline assignment: CDR1 MNHEY and CDR2 SVGAGI. V dropped 8 bases and J dropped 0 bases, with 8 bases sitting between them. The CDR3 is 12 amino acids. The CDR3 DNA reads TGTGCCAGCGGGCAGAGCTCCTACGAGCAGTACTTC. It specifies CASGQSSYEQYF.

The chain links TRBV7-9 to TRBJ2-7; 12 bases align to TRBD2. Germline V gives CDR1 SEHNR, CDR2 FQNEAQ (reference sequence). V gave up 4 bases and J gave up 6 bases; unmatched junction bases: 10. CDR3 length: 16 amino acids. CDR3 sequence reads: CASSSSGRARSGEQYF. The DNA for the CDR3 is TGTGCCAGCAGCTCTAGCGGGAGGGCCCGGAGTGGCGAGCAGTACTTC.

V gene TRBV6-4 combines with J gene TRBJ1-1; the D gene is possibly TRBD1 (5 bases). CDR3 length: 14 residues. V gave up 2 bases and J gave up 4 bases, with 11 bases separating them. Germline CDR1 and CDR2: MRHNA and SNTAGT. The CDR3 sequence is CASSDQGSGTEAFF. Written as DNA, the CDR3 is TGTGCCAGCAGTGACCAGGGTTCTGGCACTGAAGCTTTCTTT.

The gene calls are TRBV7-9 and TRBJ1-4, with TRBD1 as a possible D gene (6 bases). The length of the CDR3 is 16 residues. V lost 4 bases to trimming and J lost 6 bases, with 18 bases between them. Germline V gives CDR1 SEHNR, CDR2 FQNEAQ (reference sequence). CDR3 amino acids: CASSSRQAQVDEKLFF. The CDR3 DNA is TGTGCCAGCAGCTCGCGACAGGCCCAGGTAGATGAAAAACTGTTTTTT. Full variable domain (rest looked up from reference TRBV7-9 and TRBJ1-4): DTGVSQNPRHKITKRGQNVTFRCDPISEHNRLYWYRQTLGQGPEFLTYFQNEAQLEKSRLLSDRFSAERPKGSFSTLEIQRTEQGDSAMYLCASSSRQAQVDEKLFFGSGTQLSVL.

The chain uses TRBV29-1 and TRBJ1-2; D is ambiguous. With 2 bases removed from V and 0 bases from J, the gap between germline ends came to 19 bases. CDR1 and CDR2 from the germline V gene are SQVTM and ANQGSEA. There are 17 residues in the CDR3. CDR3 protein: CSVENPEDGGPNYGYTF. CDR3 DNA sequence: TGCAGCGTTGAAAACCCCGAGGACGGAGGCCCTAACTATGGCTACACCTTC.

The chain joins TRBV7-9 to TRBJ2-1; maybe TRBD1 (6 bases). V lost 5 bases and J 3 bases, leaving 17 bases between the germline ends. The CDR3 length is 16 residues. CDR1 and CDR2 from the germline V gene are SEHNR and FQNEAQ (reference sequence). DNA for the CDR3: TGTGCCAGCAGCCCCCCGACAGGCCGGCTCTACAATGAGCAGTTCTTC. Translating gives CASSPPTGRLYNEQFF.

The rearrangement links TRBV5-6 to TRBJ2-5; tentative D call: TRBD2 (6 bases). CDR1 is SGHDT, CDR2 YYEEEE, per germline. The CDR3 runs to 16 residues. V shed 0 bases and J shed 5 bases, with 17 bases lying between them. The CDR3 nucleotides are TGTGCCAGCAGCTTGGGGGATCGGACTAAGAGGGAGACCCAGTACTTC. Translated, it gives CASSLGDRTKRETQYF.

The rearrangement joins TRBV9 to TRBJ1-2, with unresolved D. Germline lookup yields CDR1 SGDLS and CDR2 YYNGEE. V was trimmed by 0 bases and J by 7 bases, leaving 10 bases between them. CDR3 length equals 13 residues. CDR3 bases: TGTGCCAGCAGCGTAGGAGGGTATACTGGCTACACCTTC. It codes for CASSVGGYTGYTF.

This sequence joins TRBV6-5 and TRBJ1-2, with no clear D. The V gene's germline CDR1 is MNHEY and CDR2 SVGAGI. The CDR3 is 15 residues long. Trimming removed 6 bases from V and 2 bases from J, with 16 bases in between. The chain's CDR3 is CASRPPRGGNYGYTF. For the CDR3, the DNA is TGTGCCAGCAGGCCACCTCGGGGAGGGAACTATGGCTACACCTTC.

V usage is TRBV5-1 and J usage is TRBJ2-3, with TRBD2 matching over 10 bases. V dropped 0 bases and J dropped 4; count of bases not matched to a gene: 8. The CDR3 is 17 amino acids. Germline V CDR1 and CDR2: SGHRS, YFSETQ. This chain's CDR3 is CASSLEASGSGADTQYF. CDR3 in DNA: TGCGCCAGCAGCTTGGAGGCTAGCGGGAGTGGCGCAGATACGCAGTATTTT.